This TCR beta chain came from a study of CD8 T cells in ankylosing spondylitis. Germline loops: CDR1 MNHEY, CDR2 SVGAGI. The CDR3 spans 14 residues. With V trimmed by 2 bases and J by 5 bases, 5 bases remained unmatched. TCR beta libraries were made by quantitative 5'-RACE with molecular barcodes. One entry per CDR3 protein, called by TCRdb with MiXCR from the 5' RACE reads. The data contain some 840,000 distinct CDR3 sequences, approximately 12% of them seen just once; the ten biggest clones take up 0.51%. Overall study results and limits: Researchers report that disease-linked clones proved CD8+ and relatively rare in peripheral blood. Matched ankylosing spondylitis synovial fluid reportedly showed significant enrichment of disease-linked clones. Fewer than ten highly homologous variants made up a TCR beta motif that seemed to typify ankylosing spondylitis blood.

This clonotype showed up just a few times. Its antigen is still unknown. Material: blood, either unsorted or a sorted T cell fraction (not recorded which). The chain couples TRBV6-5 to TRBJ2-5; TRBD1 aligns across 7 bases. This sequence originates from a male donor with ankylosing spondylitis. The CDR3 DNA sequence: TGTGCCAGCAGTTACGGGGCCAGGGGGGAGACCCAGTACTTC. Amino acids: CASSYGARGETQYF.